Listed below are T cell receptor beta chains from one sample, sequenced in a study of blood T cell repertoires in COVID-19. Here immunoSEQ multiplex PCR was the method, and the copy in TCRdb shows in-frame clones only, minus some. The sample records 250,000 or so clones, 84% being singletons. The source material was peripheral blood. These TCRs come from a man in his forties or fifties with acute or convalescent COVID-19. Each CDR3 is given with its conserved first and last residue. The D gene is left open where the match is weak. Some rows mark clone size as missing; the rest say once, few, many or name a class of expanded clone.

-,-,TRBJ1-5,TRBV2,TGTGCCAGCAGTGAGGAAGCGGGGGCTCAGCCCCAGCATTTT,CASSEEAGAQPQHF
few,TRBD1,TRBJ1-6,TRBV13,TGTGCCAGCAGCCCCACGGGACAGGGTAATTCACCCCTCCACTTT,CASSPTGQGNSPLHF
-,TRBD1,TRBJ1-2,TRBV23-1,TGCGCCAGCAGTTTGGGGGGGACAGGGCATACACGATATGGCTACACCTTC,CASSLGGTGHTRYGYTF
-,-,TRBJ2-1,TRBV4-2,TGTGCCAGCAGCCAAGATGCCCCGGAGTCCACCTACAATGAGCAGTTCTTC,CASSQDAPESTYNEQFF
-,-,TRBJ1-1,TRBV12-3/TRBV12-4,TGTGCCAGCAGGAGAAACACTGAAGCTTTCTTT,CASRRNTEAFF
-,-,TRBJ1-1,TRBV9,TGTGCCAGCAGCCCCAGACACAGGGCGAGCACTGAAGCTTTCTTT,CASSPRHRASTEAFF
-,-,TRBJ1-2,TRBV19,TGTGCCAGTAGTATACCCAGGGGACACTATGGCTACACCTTC,CASSIPRGHYGYTF
-,-,TRBJ2-1,TRBV15,TGTGCCACCGGGAGTTTAGCGGACAATGAGCAGTTCTTC,CATGSLADNEQFF
-,-,TRBJ1-4,TRBV5-5,TGTGCCAGCACCAGGGTTTTCGCAACTAATGAAAAACTGTTTTTT,CASTRVFATNEKLFF
-,TRBD1,TRBJ1-1,TRBV5-6,TGTGCCAGCAGCTTCGGGACAGGGGATGTCACTGAAGCTTTCTTT,CASSFGTGDVTEAFF
-,-,TRBJ1-3,TRBV3-1/TRBV3-2,TGTGCCAGCAGCCCCCGTAGCTCTGGAAACACCATATATTTT,CASSPRSSGNTIYF
-,TRBD1,TRBJ1-1,TRBV27,TGTGCCAGCAGTTTGGACAGGGGGTTGAACACTGAAGCTTTCTTT,CASSLDRGLNTEAFF
-,-,TRBJ1-2,TRBV29-1,TGCAGCGTTGATCGCGGGGGCAAAGCCGAACCCTATGGCTACACCTTC,CSVDRGGKAEPYGYTF
-,-,TRBJ2-1,TRBV3-1/TRBV3-2,TGTGCCAGCAGCCTGTCGGAAGGAGGTGAGCAGTTCTTC,CASSLSEGGEQFF
few,-,TRBJ2-2,TRBV6-5,TGTGCCAGCGGCTCGGAGCCTAACACCGGGGAGCTGTTTTTT,CASGSEPNTGELFF
-,-,TRBJ1-2,TRBV30,TGTGCCTGGGGATGGGCAGACTATGGCTACACCTTC,CAWGWADYGYTF
-,TRBD1,TRBJ2-5,TRBV28,TGTGCCAGCAGTTTCCCGACAGGGGGGATCGAGACCCAGTACTTC,CASSFPTGGIETQYF
-,-,TRBJ1-1,TRBV4-1,TGCGCCAGCAGCCAAGGTATTGGCAGGCCCTCGGCTGAAGCTTTCTTT,CASSQGIGRPSAEAFF
-,TRBD2,TRBJ2-5,TRBV2,TGTGCCAGCAGTGATTGGGCGGGGGTATCCTTCTCGCAAGAGACCCAGTACTTC,CASSDWAGVSFSQETQYF
once,TRBD1,TRBJ2-7,TRBV4-1,TGCGCCAGCAGCCATCCTCAGGGGGACCGACACTACGAGCAGTACTTC,CASSHPQGDRHYEQYF
-,-,TRBJ2-7,TRBV3-1/TRBV3-2,TGTGCCAGCAGCCAAGGACAGTCCTACGAGCAGTACTTC,CASSQGQSYEQYF
-,-,TRBJ2-2,TRBV4-1,TGCGCCAGCAGCCCCCGGGGATTGGCCGGGGAGCTGTTTTTT,CASSPRGLAGELFF
-,TRBD1,TRBJ2-2,TRBV5-8,TGTGCCAGCAGCTTGAGGACAGGGTACACCGGGGAGCTGTTTTTT,CASSLRTGYTGELFF
-,-,TRBJ2-2,TRBV10-3,TGTGCCATCAGTGATCGGGGGGCGCCCACCGGGGAGCTGTTTTTT,CAISDRGAPTGELFF
-,TRBD1,TRBJ2-3,TRBV27,TGTGCCAGCAGTCCCGGACAGGGGGCGGTGGCGCAGTATTTT,CASSPGQGAVAQYF
-,-,TRBJ2-1,TRBV24-1,TGTGCCACCAGTGATAGTCAGACAGCTAACAATGAGCAGTTCTTC,CATSDSQTANNEQFF
-,TRBD1,TRBJ2-7,TRBV7-9,TGTGCCAGCAGCTTCATGACAGGGCAAGGCTACGAGCAGTACTTC,CASSFMTGQGYEQYF
few,-,TRBJ1-2,TRBV12-3/TRBV12-4,TGTGCCAGCAGTCCCCGACAGTTCTATGGCTACACCTTC,CASSPRQFYGYTF
-,TRBD2,TRBJ2-1,TRBV9,TGTGCCAGCAGCGTCAGCGGGAATTCCTACAATGAGCAGTTCTTC,CASSVSGNSYNEQFF
-,-,TRBJ1-5,TRBV12-3/TRBV12-4,TGTGCCAGCAGACTCACAGGGCTTCAGCCCCAGCATTTT,CASRLTGLQPQHF
-,TRBD1,TRBJ2-2,TRBV24-1,TGTGCCACTGCCGGGACAGGGACAAACACCGGGGAGCTGTTTTTT,CATAGTGTNTGELFF
-,-,TRBJ2-2,TRBV24-1,TGTGCCACCAGTGATTTGCAGGACAAATCCCGGGAGCTGTTTTTT,CATSDLQDKSRELFF
-,TRBD1,TRBJ2-3,TRBV5-1,TGCGCCAGCAGCCCAATACCGCTCGGACAGGGATGGACAGATACGCAGTATTTT,CASSPIPLGQGWTDTQYF
once,TRBD1,TRBJ1-4,TRBV4-2,TGTGCCAGCAGCCAACTTGGGATGACCGACAGGGGGAATCATGAAAAACTGTTTTTT,CASSQLGMTDRGNHEKLFF
-,TRBD2,TRBJ2-3,TRBV5-1,TGCGCCAGCAGCCCAACCGGGACTAGTAGTTTAGATACGCAGTATTTT,CASSPTGTSSLDTQYF
few,-,TRBJ1-2,TRBV21-1,TGTGCCAGCAGCAAAGGGCCAGGGAACTATGGCTACACCTTC,CASSKGPGNYGYTF
-,TRBD2,TRBJ2-1,TRBV7-2,TGTGCCAGCAGCTTAGAGAGAGCGGGGGCCTACAATGAGCAGTTCTTC,CASSLERAGAYNEQFF
-,TRBD2,TRBJ2-7,TRBV2,TGTGCCAATAGCGGGGGGCCTTCCTACGAGCAGTACTTC,CANSGGPSYEQYF
-,-,TRBJ1-5,TRBV3-1/TRBV3-2,TGTGCCAGCAGCCAAGGCAGTCAGCCCCAGCATTTT,CASSQGSQPQHF